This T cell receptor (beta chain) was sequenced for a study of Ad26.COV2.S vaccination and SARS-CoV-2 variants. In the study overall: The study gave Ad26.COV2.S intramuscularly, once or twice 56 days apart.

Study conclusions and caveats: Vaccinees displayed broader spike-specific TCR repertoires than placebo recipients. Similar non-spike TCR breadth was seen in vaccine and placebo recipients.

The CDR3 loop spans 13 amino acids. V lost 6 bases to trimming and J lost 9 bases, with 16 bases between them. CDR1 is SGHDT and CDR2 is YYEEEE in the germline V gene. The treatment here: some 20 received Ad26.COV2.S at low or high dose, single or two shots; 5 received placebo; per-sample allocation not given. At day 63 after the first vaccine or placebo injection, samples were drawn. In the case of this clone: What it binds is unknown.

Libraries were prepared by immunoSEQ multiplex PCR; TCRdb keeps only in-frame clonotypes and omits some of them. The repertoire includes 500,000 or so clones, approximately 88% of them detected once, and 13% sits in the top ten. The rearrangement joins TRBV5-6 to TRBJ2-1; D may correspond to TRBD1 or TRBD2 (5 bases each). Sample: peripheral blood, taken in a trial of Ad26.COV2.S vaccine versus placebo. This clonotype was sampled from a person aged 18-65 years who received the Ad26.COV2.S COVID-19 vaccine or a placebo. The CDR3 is CASNPGTEPEQFF. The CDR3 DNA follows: TGTGCCAGCAACCCGGGGACGGAACCTGAGCAGTTCTTC. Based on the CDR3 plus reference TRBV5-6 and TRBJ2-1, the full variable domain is DAGVTQSPTHLIKTRGQQVTLRCSPKSGHDTVSWYQQALGQGPQFIFQYYEEEERQRGNFPDRFSGHQFPNYSSELNVNALLLGDSALYLCASNPGTEPEQFFGPGTRLTVL.